The T cell receptor beta chain described here comes from a study of CD8 T cells in Susac syndrome. In regard to this clonotype: Its antigen is still unknown.

Overall study findings and caveats: As acknowledged by the study, its TCR sequencing and HLA analysis included a relatively small number of individuals.

The RNA input was roughly 0.45 to 1 ug, and it was reverse transcribed with random hexamers. An immunoSEQ multiplex PCR generated amplified TCR beta CDR3 products spanning 54 Vbeta and 13 Jbeta. One entry per CDR3 protein results from TCRdb running MiXCR on the immunoSEQ multiplex PCR reads. The data contain some 150,000 distinct CDR3 sequences, around 94% of them singletons. From blood CD8+ and CD4+ T cells, TCR beta sequences were generated. The sequenced sample was CD8+ T cells from PBMCs. This receptor was obtained from a human donor in good health.

The chain's CDR3 is CAWSSTSYEQFF. The CDR3, as DNA: TGTGCCTGGAGTTCGACTAGCTATGAGCAGTTCTTC. The rearrangement uses TRBV30 and TRBJ2-1, with 7 nucleotides matching TRBD2. The CDR3 sequence is 12 residues long. V dropped 2 bases and J dropped 8; count of bases not matched to a gene: 3. In germline, CDR1 is GTSNPN, CDR2 SVGIG (reference sequence). The entire variable domain, with the rest obtained from reference TRBV30 and TRBJ2-1, is as follows: SQTIHQWPATLVQPVGSPLSLECTVEGTSNPNLYWYRQAAGRGLQLLFYSVGIGQISSEVPQNLSASRPQDRQFILSSKKLLLSDSGFYLCAWSSTSYEQFFGPGTRLTVL.